The 26 T cell receptor beta chains below all came from one sample that was sequenced in a study of CD8+CD57+ T cells in acquired aplastic anemia. In patients chosen for sequencing, flow cytometry had shown CD8+CD57+ cell expansion. Profiles of TCR beta VDJ and CDR3 were generated from a genomic DNA template. TCRdb used MiXCR to reprocess the reads, holding one entry per CDR3 protein. Among about 120,000 distinct CDR3 sequences, under 60% were seen once, and the ten largest hold 25% to 30%. The sample was sorted CD4+, CD8+, or CD8+CD57+ T cells (not recorded which) from PBMCs. The origin of the receptors is a human donor with aplastic anemia.

The rearrangement uses TRBV20-1 and TRBJ2-7; 9 bases line up with TRBD1. This CDR3 has 12 amino acids. The J segment lost 3 bases and the V segment lost 5 bases, leaving 2 bases of the junction unmatched. The germline V gene encodes CDR1 DFQATT and CDR2 SNEGSKA (reference sequence). CDR3 amino acids: CSARDRDYEQYF. The CDR3 DNA follows: TGCAGTGCTCGGGACAGGGACTACGAGCAGTACTTC.

The V and J genes are TRBV20-1 and TRBJ2-7, with D unclear. With 0 bases removed from V and 2 bases from J, the gap between germline ends came to 11 bases. Looked up from germline, CDR1 is DFQATT and CDR2 is SNEGSKA (reference sequence). There are 14 residues in the CDR3. The CDR3 DNA is TGCAGTGCTAGAGAGGACGTTGTCCCCTACGAGCAGTACTTC. This translates into CSAREDVVPYEQYF.

This rearrangement joins TRBV20-1 to TRBJ2-7; possible D gene TRBD2, 5 bases. This CDR3 contains 14 residues. The germline CDR1 and CDR2 sequences are DFQATT and SNEGSKA (reference sequence). The ends were cut back, 6 bases at V and 0 bases at J, with 15 bases in the middle. CDR3 sequence reads: CSALAPGLSYEQYF. In nucleotides, the CDR3 is TGCAGTGCCCTAGCTCCGGGTCTCTCCTACGAGCAGTACTTC.

The V and J genes are TRBV19 and TRBJ1-5, with D uncertain. Looked up from germline, CDR1 is LNHDA and CDR2 is SQIVND (reference sequence). CDR3 length equals 12 residues. V was clipped by 7 bases and J by 4 bases, with 8 bases between them. CDR3 in DNA: TGTGCCAGTAATCGCGGAAATCAGCCCCAGCATTTT. Translating gives CASNRGNQPQHF.

The chain links TRBV25-1 to TRBJ2-5, with D possibly matching TRBD1 (5 bases). The CDR3 loop spans 13 amino acids. Germline CDR1 MGHDK, CDR2 SYGVNS. The V and J ends lost 2 bases and 3 bases respectively, with 7 bases between them. The DNA for the CDR3 is TGTGCCAGCAGTGAAGACAGCGAAGAGACCCAGTACTTC. Its protein product is CASSEDSEETQYF.

The J gene is TRBJ2-7, the V gene TRBV2; 7 bases line up with TRBD2. The trim removed 6 bases at V and 4 bases at J, leaving 15 bases unmatched. This CDR3 region has 16 residues. Germline V CDR1 and CDR2: SNHLY, FYNNEI. In DNA form, the CDR3 reads TGTGCCAGCAGCTATAGCGGGTCGGAGTTTTGGTACGAGCAGTACTTC. Translating it yields CASSYSGSEFWYEQYF.

The rearrangement links TRBV7-8 to TRBJ2-1; 9 bases match TRBD2. The CDR3 covers 15 residues. The V segment lost 5 bases and the J segment 6 bases; nucleotides outside the gene matches: 8. The germline CDR1 and CDR2 sequences are SGHVS and FQNEAQ. The DNA of the CDR3 is TGTGCCAGCAGCATACACGCGGGAGGGACCAATGAGCAGTTCTTC. Translation: CASSIHAGGTNEQFF. Combining the CDR3 with reference TRBV7-8 and TRBJ2-1 gives the whole variable domain GAGVSQSPRYKVAKRGQDVALRCDPISGHVSLFWYQQALGQGPEFLTYFQNEAQLDKSGLPSDRFFAERPEGSVSTLKIQRTQQEDSAVYLCASSIHAGGTNEQFFGPGTRLTVL.

The rearrangement joins TRBV7-2 to TRBJ2-7; 7 nucleotides line up with TRBD2. The CDR3 runs to 15 residues. J lost 2 bases, V lost 5 bases, and 9 bases had no gene match. Germline assignment: CDR1 SGHTA and CDR2 FQGNSA. CDR3 sequence reads: CASSLGREKTYEQYF. CDR3 DNA: TGTGCCAGCAGCCTGGGGCGGGAGAAGACCTACGAGCAGTACTTC.

Comments on this clonotype: The junction differs from germline at one of its ends, possibly a read error. This chain connects TRBV27 to TRBJ2-1; D is tentatively TRBD1 or TRBD2 (5 bases each). This CDR3 has 13 residues. Per the germline V gene, CDR1 is MNHEY and CDR2 is SMNVEV (reference sequence). CDR3 in amino acids: CASGPGPPNEQSF. DNA for the CDR3: TGTGCCAGCGGTCCGGGACCACCCAATGAGCAGTCCTTC.

This clonotype was found many times. The CDR3 spells CASSEKGQGGEQYF. The CDR3 DNA is TGTGCCAGCAGTGAAAAGGGACAGGGAGGAGAGCAGTACTTC. The chain recombines TRBV25-1 with TRBJ2-7, with 9 bases lining up with TRBD1. Germline loops: CDR1 MGHDK, CDR2 SYGVNS. The CDR3 has 14 residues. Unmatched junction bases numbered 6, after V lost 2 bases and J lost 7 bases.

V gene TRBV9 combines with J gene TRBJ1-2; maybe TRBD1 (6 bases). CDR3 size: 17 residues. The germline CDR1 and CDR2 sequences are SGDLS and YYNGEE. V gave up 0 bases and J gave up 7 bases, with 22 bases separating them. CDR3 protein: CASSVVRVGTRRGGYTF. In nucleotides, the CDR3 is TGTGCCAGCAGCGTAGTAAGAGTAGGCACGCGCAGGGGTGGCTACACCTTC.

V is TRBV7-3 and J is TRBJ2-1; unclear D gene. With 4 bases removed from V and 7 bases from J, the gap between germline ends came to 11 bases. Germline V CDR1 and CDR2: SGHTA, FQGTGA. The CDR3 contains 13 residues. The CDR3 DNA is TGTGCCAGCAGCTCCCCTCTCTGGAATGAGCAGTTCTTC. Translating gives CASSSPLWNEQFF.

The CDR3 sequence is CASSLGAGAPQYF. The CDR3 nucleotides are TGTGCCAGCAGCTTAGGGGCGGGGGCCCCCCAGTACTTC. The chain has TRBV11-2 and TRBJ2-5; maybe TRBD2 (7 bases). V dropped 1 base and J dropped 9 bases, with 12 bases sitting between them. This CDR3 is built from 13 residues. Germline V gene sequence: CDR1 SGHAT, CDR2 FQNNGV.

J is TRBJ2-5 and V is TRBV10-1; no clear D gene. Germline loops: CDR1 WNHNN, CDR2 SYGVQD (reference sequence). The germline V and J ends were trimmed by 2 bases and 0 bases, with 10 bases remaining between them. The CDR3 loop spans 15 amino acids. DNA of the CDR3: TGCGCCAGCAGTGAGCGAGACAAGTACCAAGAGACCCAGTACTTC. Protein product: CASSERDKYQETQYF.

The V gene is TRBV7-9, the J gene TRBJ1-2; D might be TRBD1 (5 bases). The CDR3 loop spans 11 amino acids. Germline V gene data show CDR1 as SEHNR and CDR2 as FQNEAQ (reference sequence). V was clipped by 1 base and J by 10 bases, with 7 bases between them. The CDR3, as DNA: TGTGCCAGCAGCTTAGGAGGGGACTACACCTTC. Protein: CASSLGGDYTF.

The chain carries TRBV11-2 and TRBJ2-3; TRBD2 agrees at 9 bases. With V trimmed by 5 bases and J by 8 bases, 11 bases remained unmatched. The length of the CDR3 is 15 residues. The germline V gene encodes CDR1 SGHAT and CDR2 FQNNGV. The CDR3 loop is CASSQTSGHYTTQYF. The CDR3 DNA follows: TGTGCCAGCAGCCAGACTAGCGGCCATTACACTACGCAGTATTTT.

On this clonotype itself: This could be a read error, since a much larger clone is one nucleotide away. The genes are TRBV7-2 and TRBJ2-7; no firm D call. The germline V gene encodes CDR1 SGHTA and CDR2 FQGNSA. Trimming removed 5 bases at V and 3 bases at J, with 17 bases between. The CDR3 is made up of 15 amino acids. CDR3 sequence: CASSLRQATNYEQYF. The CDR3 bases are TGTGCCAGCAGCCTTCGGCAGGCTACTAACTACGAGCAGTACTTC.

This CDR3 reads CASGTGDEQYF. The CDR3 nucleotides are TGTGCCAGCGGGACAGGGGACGAGCAGTACTTC. The V and J genes are TRBV6-1 and TRBJ2-7; TRBD1 matches at 10 bases. CDR1 is MNHNS and CDR2 is SASEGT in the germline V gene. The CDR3 has 11 amino acids. Trimming took 8 bases from V and 5 from J; bases not matched to a gene: 0.

The chain recombines TRBV12-5 with TRBJ2-7; D is unresolved. The CDR3 has 15 residues. Trimming shortened V by 0 bases and J by 3 bases, and 12 bases separated the two germline ends. Germline V gene lookup returns CDR1 LGHNT and CDR2 FRNRAP. The CDR3 protein is CASGLVDGWNYEQYF. CDR3 in DNA: TGTGCTAGTGGTTTGGTGGACGGGTGGAACTACGAGCAGTACTTC.

This clonotype turned up a few times. V and J are TRBV6-1 and TRBJ2-3; 8 bases map to TRBD2. Germline V lookup: CDR1 MNHNS, CDR2 SASEGT. Trimming removed 6 bases from V and 1 base from J; junction bases left unmatched: 3. The CDR3 covers 14 residues. The CDR3 spells CASRLAVRTDTQYF. The CDR3, as DNA: TGTGCCAGCAGACTAGCGGTTCGCACAGATACGCAGTATTTT.

The chain carries TRBV7-9 and TRBJ2-3; D tentatively reads TRBD1 or TRBD2 (6 bases each). There are 15 residues in the CDR3. The V end was cut by 5 bases, the J end by 3 bases, with 15 bases between. Per germline, CDR1 SEHNR and CDR2 FQNEAQ (reference sequence). CDR3 protein: CASSPDGGGTDTQYF. The CDR3 coding sequence is TGTGCCAGCAGCCCGGACGGAGGGGGGACAGATACGCAGTATTTT.

The chain has TRBV19 and TRBJ2-7; unclear D gene. Between the trimmed V and J ends, which lost 2 bases and 5 bases, there was a span of 7 bases. The CDR3 has 12 residues. Germline CDR1 and CDR2: LNHDA and SQIVND (reference sequence). The CDR3 spells CASSIMGNEQYF. CDR3 DNA sequence: TGTGCCAGTAGTATAATGGGAAACGAGCAGTACTTC. The variable domain in full, completed from reference TRBV19 and TRBJ2-7, reads DGGITQSPKYLFRKEGQNVTLSCEQNLNHDAMYWYRQDPGQGLRLIYYSQIVNDFQKGDIAEGYSVSREKKESFPLTVTSAQKNPTAFYLCASSIMGNEQYFGPGTRLTVT.

This clonotype was seen at least ten times. The chain is built from TRBV12-3 or TRBV12-4 and TRBJ2-7, with 8 bases identical to TRBD1. Unmatched junction bases numbered 7, after V lost 6 bases and J lost 3 bases. There are 14 residues in the CDR3. Here the CDR3 DNA reads TGTGCCAGCAGACCCACAGGGGGTATCTACGAGCAGTACTTC. It translates to CASRPTGGIYEQYF.

The V gene is TRBV20-1, the J gene TRBJ1-6; D not resolved. Per the germline V gene, CDR1 is DFQATT and CDR2 is SNEGSKA (reference sequence). CDR3 length: 15 residues. V was clipped by 0 bases and J by 15 bases, with 21 bases between them. CDR3 protein: CSARDQRRPLFFLHF. Written as DNA, the CDR3 is TGCAGTGCTAGAGATCAGAGGCGACCCTTATTCTTCCTCCACTTT.

This chain joins TRBV13 and TRBJ1-4, with D possibly matching TRBD1 (6 bases). V lost 4 bases and J lost 7, with 13 bases in between. Germline assignment: CDR1 PRHDT and CDR2 FYEKMQ (reference sequence). This CDR3 is 14 amino acids long. CDR3 sequence (DNA): TGTGCCAGCAGCTCCGGGGGGGGGCCTGAAAAACTGTTTTTT. Protein: CASSSGGGPEKLFF.

This chain links TRBV24-1 with TRBJ2-5; 10 positions agree with TRBD2. Germline lookup yields CDR1 KGHDR and CDR2 SFDVKD. CDR3 length: 12 amino acids. V lost 7 bases to trimming and J lost 5 bases; unmatched junction nucleotides: 0. For the CDR3, the DNA is TGTGCCACCAGGGGACTAGCGGAGACCCAGTACTTC. Residues: CATRGLAETQYF.